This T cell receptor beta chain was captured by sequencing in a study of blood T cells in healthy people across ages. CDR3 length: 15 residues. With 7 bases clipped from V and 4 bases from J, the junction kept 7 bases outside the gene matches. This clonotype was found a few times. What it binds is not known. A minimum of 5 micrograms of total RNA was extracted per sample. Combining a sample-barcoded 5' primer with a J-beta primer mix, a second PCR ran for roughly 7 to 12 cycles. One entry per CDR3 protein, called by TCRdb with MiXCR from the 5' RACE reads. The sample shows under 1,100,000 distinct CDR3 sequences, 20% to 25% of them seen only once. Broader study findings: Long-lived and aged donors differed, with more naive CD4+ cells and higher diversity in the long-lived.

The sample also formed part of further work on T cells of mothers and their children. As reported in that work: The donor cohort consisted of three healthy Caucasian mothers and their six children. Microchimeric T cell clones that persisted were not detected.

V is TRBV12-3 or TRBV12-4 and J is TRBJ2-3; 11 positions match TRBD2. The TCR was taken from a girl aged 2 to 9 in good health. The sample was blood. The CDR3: CASTTSGGPADTQYF. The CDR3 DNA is TGTGCCAGCACTACTAGCGGGGGTCCCGCAGATACGCAGTATTTT.